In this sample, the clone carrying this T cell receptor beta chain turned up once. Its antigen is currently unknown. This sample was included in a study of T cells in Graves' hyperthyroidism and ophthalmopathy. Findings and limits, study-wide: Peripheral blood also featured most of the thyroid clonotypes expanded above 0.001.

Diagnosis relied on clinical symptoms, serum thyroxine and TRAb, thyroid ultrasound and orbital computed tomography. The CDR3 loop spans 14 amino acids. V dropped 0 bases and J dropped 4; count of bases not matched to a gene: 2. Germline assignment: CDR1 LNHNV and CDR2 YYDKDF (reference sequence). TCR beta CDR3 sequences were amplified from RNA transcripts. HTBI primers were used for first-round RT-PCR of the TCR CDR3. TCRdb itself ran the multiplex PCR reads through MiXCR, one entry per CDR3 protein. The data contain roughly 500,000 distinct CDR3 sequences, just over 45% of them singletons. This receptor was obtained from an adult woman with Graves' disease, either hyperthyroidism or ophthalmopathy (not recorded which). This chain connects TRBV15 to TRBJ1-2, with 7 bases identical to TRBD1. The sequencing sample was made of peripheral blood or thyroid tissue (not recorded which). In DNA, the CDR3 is TGTGCCACCAGCAGAGATCAGGGGGGCTATGGCTACACCTTC. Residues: CATSRDQGGYGYTF.